Ten or more counts support the clone carrying this T cell receptor beta chain. The sample originates from a study of identical twins. Using its own MiXCR run on the 5' RACE reads, TCRdb lists one record per CDR3 protein. The sample shows some 660,000 distinct CDR3 sequences, 8% to 9% of them seen only once. The sample was also reused in another study, on yellow fever vaccine responses in identical twins.

The sequencing input was PBMCs. The source of this sequence is a woman between 18 and 29 years old in good health.

CDR3 sequence (DNA): TGCGCCAGCAGTGACGGGACAGGCTATCTCTACGAGCAGTACTTC. It yields the protein CASSDGTGYLYEQYF. The chain links TRBV10-1 to TRBJ2-7; 8 bases are shared with TRBD1. Germline CDR1 and CDR2: WNHNN and SYGVQD (reference sequence). V dropped 3 bases and J dropped 3; count of bases not matched to a gene: 7. This CDR3 has 15 residues.